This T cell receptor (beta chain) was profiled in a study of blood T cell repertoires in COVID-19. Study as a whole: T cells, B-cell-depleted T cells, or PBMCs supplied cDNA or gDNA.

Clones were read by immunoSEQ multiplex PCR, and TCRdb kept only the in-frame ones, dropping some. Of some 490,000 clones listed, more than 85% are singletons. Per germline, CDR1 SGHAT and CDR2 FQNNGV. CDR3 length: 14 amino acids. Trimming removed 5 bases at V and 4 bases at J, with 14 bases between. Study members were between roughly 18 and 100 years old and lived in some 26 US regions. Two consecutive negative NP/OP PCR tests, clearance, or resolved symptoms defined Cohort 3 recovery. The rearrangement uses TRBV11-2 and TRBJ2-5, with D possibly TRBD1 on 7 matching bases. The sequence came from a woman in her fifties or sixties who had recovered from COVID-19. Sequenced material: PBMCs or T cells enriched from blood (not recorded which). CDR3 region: CASSPGGFGETQYF. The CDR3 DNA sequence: TGTGCCAGCAGCCCAGGGGGGTTTGGAGAGACCCAGTACTTC.